This T cell receptor beta chain appears in the sequencing data of a study of cytomegalovirus exposure and HLA in healthy donors. For the study at large: Drawn from HLA-typed donors, 80 million to 100 million unique TCRs were held in an early data release. Study-level results: The only immune exposure information that was available was CMV serostatus.

Germline values: CDR1 MGHDK, CDR2 SYGVNS. The ends were cut back, 2 bases at V and 4 bases at J, with 9 bases in the middle. The CDR3 runs 13 residues. In this sample, this clone turned up a few times. Its antigen is still unknown. The donors comprised healthy bone marrow donors. The PCR made use of 60 Vbeta and 13 Jbeta primers. Produced via immunoSEQ multiplex PCR; TCRdb's table is partial and in-frame only. The sample shows about 190,000 clones, over 70% of them seen only once. The rearrangement joins TRBV25-1 to TRBJ2-7, with a possible D match to TRBD2 (6 bases). This sequence was found in a woman under 30 in good health and CMV-seronegative. Specimen: PBMCs. The CDR3 sequence: CASSEGRTYEQYF. CDR3 DNA: TGTGCCAGCAGTGAAGGGAGGACTTACGAGCAGTACTTC.